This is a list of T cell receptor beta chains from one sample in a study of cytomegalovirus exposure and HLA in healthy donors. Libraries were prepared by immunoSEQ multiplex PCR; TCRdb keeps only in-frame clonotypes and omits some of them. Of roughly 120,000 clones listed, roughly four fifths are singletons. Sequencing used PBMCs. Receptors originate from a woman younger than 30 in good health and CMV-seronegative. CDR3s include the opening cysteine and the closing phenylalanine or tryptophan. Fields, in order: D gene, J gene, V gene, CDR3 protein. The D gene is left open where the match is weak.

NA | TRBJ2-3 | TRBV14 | CASSQDIPETDTQYF
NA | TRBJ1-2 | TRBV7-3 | CASSFDGTGGYTF
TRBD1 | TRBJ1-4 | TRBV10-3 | CAISEAFTGGGSATNEKLFF
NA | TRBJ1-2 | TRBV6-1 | CASSELSGSYGYTF
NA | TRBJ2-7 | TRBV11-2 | CASTRPVSYEQYF
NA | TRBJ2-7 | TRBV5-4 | CASSANRDNPYEQYF
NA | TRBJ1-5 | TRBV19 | CASSYGPGQSNQPQHF
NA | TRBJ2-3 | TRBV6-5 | CASSPRRGPGDTQYF
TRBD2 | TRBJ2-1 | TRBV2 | CASSPAGGPWGEQFF
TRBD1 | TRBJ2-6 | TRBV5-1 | CASARDRVLPGANVLTF
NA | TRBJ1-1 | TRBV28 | CASSFAGDTEAFF
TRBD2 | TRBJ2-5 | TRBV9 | CASSVQAGETQYF